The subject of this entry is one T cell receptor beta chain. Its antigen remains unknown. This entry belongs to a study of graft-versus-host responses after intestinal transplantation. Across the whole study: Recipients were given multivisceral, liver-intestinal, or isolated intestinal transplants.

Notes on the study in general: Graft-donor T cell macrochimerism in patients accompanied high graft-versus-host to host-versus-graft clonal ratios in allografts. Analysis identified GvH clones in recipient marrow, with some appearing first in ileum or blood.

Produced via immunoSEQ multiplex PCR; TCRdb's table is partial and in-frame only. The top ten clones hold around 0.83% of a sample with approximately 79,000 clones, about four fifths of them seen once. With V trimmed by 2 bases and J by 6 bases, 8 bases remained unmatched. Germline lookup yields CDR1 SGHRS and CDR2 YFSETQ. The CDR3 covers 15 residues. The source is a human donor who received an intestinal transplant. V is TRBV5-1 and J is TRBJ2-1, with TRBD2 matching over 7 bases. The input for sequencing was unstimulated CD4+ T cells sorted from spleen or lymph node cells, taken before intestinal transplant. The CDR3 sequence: CASSFPTGGINEQFF. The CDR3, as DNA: TGCGCCAGCAGCTTCCCGACGGGAGGCATCAATGAGCAGTTCTTC.